The 24 T cell receptor beta chains below were found in one sample sequenced in a study of early T cells in non-severe SARS-CoV-2 infection. TCRdb redid the calling of the 5' RACE reads with MiXCR, one entry per CDR3 protein. The sample records approximately 52,000 distinct CDR3 sequences, about 8.2% being singletons. The material sequenced was whole blood. Receptors originate from an adult who was a healthcare worker with PCR-confirmed SARS-CoV-2 infection or an uninfected control (not recorded which).

A few counts support this clonotype. The genes are TRBV27 and TRBJ2-5, with 8 bases aligning to TRBD1. The length of the CDR3 is 14 residues. V dropped 3 bases and J dropped 2; count of bases not matched to a gene: 2. CDR1 is MNHEY and CDR2 is SMNVEV in the germline V gene (reference sequence). The CDR3 sequence: CASSFYRGQETQYF. CDR3 sequence (DNA): TGTGCCAGCAGTTTTTACAGGGGGCAAGAGACCCAGTACTTC.

This clonotype was recorded many times. V and J are TRBV6-1 and TRBJ2-5; the match to TRBD1 covers 7 bases. Trimming took 4 bases from V and 5 from J; bases not matched to a gene: 4. CDR1 and CDR2 from the germline V gene are MNHNS and SASEGT. The CDR3 contains 13 residues. CDR3 nucleotides: TGTGCCAGCAGTGGACAGGGATACGAGACCCAGTACTTC. Translating it yields CASSGQGYETQYF.

This clonotype was counted many times. This chain joins TRBV7-2 and TRBJ2-4, with 8 nucleotides matching TRBD2. The germline V gene encodes CDR1 SGHTA and CDR2 FQGNSA. The J segment lost 4 bases and the V segment lost 5 bases, leaving 7 bases of the junction unmatched. CDR3 length equals 15 residues. The CDR3 is CASSTAGAGKNIQYF. DNA of the CDR3: TGTGCCAGCAGCACAGCGGGGGCGGGGAAAAACATTCAGTACTTC.

This clonotype has a handful of counts. The V call is TRBV4-1, the J call TRBJ2-5; D remains unclear. CDR1 is MGHRA, CDR2 YSYEKL, per germline. This CDR3 is built from 14 residues. V shed 1 base and J shed 5 bases, with 11 bases lying between them. CDR3 in DNA: TGCGCCAGCAGCCAAGGGGTAGGAAGGGAGACCCAGTACTTC. Translation gives CASSQGVGRETQYF.

This clonotype was picked up a small number of times. The chain carries TRBV24-1 and TRBJ2-7, with 8 bases fitting TRBD2. There are 14 residues in the CDR3. J lost 1 base, V lost 9 bases, and 7 bases had no gene match. The V gene's germline CDR1 is KGHDR and CDR2 SFDVKD. The CDR3 coding sequence is TGTGCCACCGCGGCCAGCGGGGGATCCTACGAGCAGTACTTC. Translation: CATAASGGSYEQYF.

At least ten counts were recorded for this clonotype. The gene calls are TRBV12-3 or TRBV12-4 and TRBJ2-2, with D hard to call. This CDR3 has 13 amino acids. Trimming pared 6 bases from V and 0 bases from J, leaving 5 bases between. As DNA, the CDR3 is TGTGCCAGCAGACTGACGAACACCGGGGAGCTGTTTTTT. This sequence encodes CASRLTNTGELFF.

The CDR3 nucleotides are TGCAGTGCTAGACGGGCTAGCGGGGAAGCCTACGAGCAGTACTTC. Translated: CSARRASGEAYEQYF. The rearrangement joins TRBV20-1 to TRBJ2-7; 9 bases fit TRBD2. The V gene's germline CDR1 is DFQATT and CDR2 SNEGSKA (reference sequence). Trimming cost V 2 bases and J 2 bases; bases outside gene matches: 7. CDR3 length: 15 amino acids.

This clonotype occurred many times. This chain joins TRBV7-9 and TRBJ1-1, with a tentative D call TRBD1 (5 bases). Germline assignment: CDR1 SEHNR and CDR2 FQNEAQ (reference sequence). The CDR3 sequence is 12 residues long. The V and J ends lost 4 bases and 6 bases respectively, with 9 bases between them. DNA of the CDR3: TGTGCCAGCAGCTCCAGGGTTGCTGAAGCTTTCTTT. Its protein product is CASSSRVAEAFF.

The table lists this clonotype with many counts. This sequence joins TRBV12-3 or TRBV12-4 and TRBJ2-1; D uncertain. With 6 bases removed from V and 5 bases from J, the gap between germline ends came to 11 bases. The CDR3 runs 13 residues. The CDR3 DNA is TGTGCCAGCAGAACCTCCGCCGACAATGAGCAGTTCTTC. Its translation is CASRTSADNEQFF.

There are many counts of this clonotype. Here the CDR3 reads CSVTPETGSSYEQYF. CDR3 in DNA: TGCAGCGTTACCCCAGAGACAGGGAGCTCCTACGAGCAGTACTTC. V and J are TRBV29-1 and TRBJ2-7; 7 bases are shared with TRBD1. Trimming cost V 5 bases and J 0 bases; bases outside gene matches: 10. The germline gives CDR1 SQVTM, CDR2 ANQGSEA. This CDR3 has 15 residues.

This clonotype was recorded a few times. The gene calls are TRBV7-2 and TRBJ2-7; TRBD2 agrees at 8 bases. Germline V gene lookup returns CDR1 SGHTA and CDR2 FQGNSA. The CDR3 runs 16 residues. V was pared by 4 bases and J by 1 base, with 9 bases of the junction left unmatched. CDR3 DNA sequence: TGTGCCAGCAGCTGGGGGCTACTAGCGGTTTCCTACGAGCAGTACTTC. Amino acids: CASSWGLLAVSYEQYF.

This clonotype was seen a handful of times. The J gene is TRBJ1-4, the V gene TRBV30; no definite D call. The CDR3 is made up of 15 amino acids. CDR1 is GTSNPN, CDR2 SVGIG, per germline (reference sequence). V lost 0 bases, J lost 3 bases, and 11 bases lay in between. The CDR3 DNA sequence: TGTGCCTGGAGTGTACTTCGGGGAGCTAATGAAAAACTGTTTTTT. Protein sequence: CAWSVLRGANEKLFF.

This clonotype was seen many times. The chain has TRBV11-2 and TRBJ2-5; D ambiguous. The V end lost 0 bases, the J end lost 5 bases, and 13 bases lay between the germline ends. CDR3 length: 15 amino acids. Looked up from germline, CDR1 is SGHAT and CDR2 is FQNNGV. CDR3 loop: CASSLEDFILETQYF. The CDR3 DNA sequence: TGTGCCAGCAGCTTAGAAGACTTTATTCTTGAGACCCAGTACTTC. The complete variable domain, with remaining parts taken from reference TRBV11-2 and TRBJ2-5, reads EAGVAQSPRYKIIEKRQSVAFWCNPISGHATLYWYQQILGQGPKLLIQFQNNGVVDDSQLPKDRFSAERLKGVDSTLKIQPAKLEDSAVYLCASSLEDFILETQYFGPGTRLLVL.

This clonotype has just a few counts. The rearrangement links TRBV2 to TRBJ2-5; D could derive from TRBD1 or TRBD2 (6 bases each). Trimming took 3 bases from V and 1 from J, leaving 9 bases between them. The CDR3 covers 14 residues. Germline V lookup: CDR1 SNHLY, CDR2 FYNNEI. CDR3 amino acids: CASSDGGGQETQYF. Written as DNA, the CDR3 is TGTGCCAGCAGTGATGGAGGGGGCCAAGAGACCCAGTACTTC. Full variable domain (remainder filled in from reference TRBV2 and TRBJ2-5): EPEVTQTPSHQVTQMGQEVILRCVPISNHLYFYWYRQILGQKVEFLVSFYNNEISEKSEIFDDQFSVERPDGSNFTLKIRSTKLEDSAMYFCASSDGGGQETQYFGPGTRLLVL.

There are many counts of this clonotype. The chain combines TRBV7-9 with TRBJ2-7; D gene unclear. CDR3 size: 12 residues. Germline loops: CDR1 SEHNR, CDR2 FQNEAQ (reference sequence). With 1 base removed from V and 5 bases from J, the gap between germline ends came to 6 bases. Written as DNA, the CDR3 is TGTGCCAGCAGCTTAGATCGCCACGAGCAGTACTTC. Protein product: CASSLDRHEQYF. The whole variable domain, filled in from reference TRBV7-9 and TRBJ2-7, reads DTGVSQNPRHKITKRGQNVTFRCDPISEHNRLYWYRQTLGQGPEFLTYFQNEAQLEKSRLLSDRFSAERPKGSFSTLEIQRTEQGDSAMYLCASSLDRHEQYFGPGTRLTVT.

This clonotype was counted many times. V and J are TRBV10-3 and TRBJ2-7, with 11 bases lining up with TRBD1. From germline, CDR1 is ENHRY and CDR2 SYGVKD. This CDR3 spans 15 amino acids. The V gene end was trimmed by 3 bases and the J gene end by 2 bases; junction bases not matched to a gene: 3. CDR3 region: CAISEPGQGAYEQYF. DNA of the CDR3: TGTGCCATCAGTGAACCGGGACAGGGGGCCTACGAGCAGTACTTC.

The chain recombines TRBV4-2 with TRBJ1-3; 7 bases line up with TRBD1. This CDR3 comprises 13 residues. V dropped 5 bases and J dropped 4; count of bases not matched to a gene: 2. CDR1 is LGHNA, CDR2 YNFKEQ, per germline. The CDR3 coding sequence is TGTGCCAGCAGCGAGGGACAGGGAAACACCATATATTTT. Residues: CASSEGQGNTIYF.

The V call is TRBV20-1, the J call TRBJ2-5; 7 nucleotides align to TRBD2. The J segment lost 3 bases and the V segment lost 6 bases, leaving 4 bases of the junction unmatched. This CDR3 contains 12 residues. CDR1 and CDR2 from the germline V gene are DFQATT and SNEGSKA (reference sequence). In DNA, the CDR3 is TGCAGTGCCCGCAGCGGGGAAGAGACCCAGTACTTC. Encoded protein: CSARSGEETQYF.

The chain is built from TRBV7-3 and TRBJ2-3, with a possible D match to TRBD1 (6 bases). Trimming left V 4 bases short and J 5 bases short, with 13 bases between. The CDR3 length is 14 residues. Germline assignment: CDR1 SGHTA and CDR2 FQGTGA. CDR3 region: CASSSPGVGDTQYF. The CDR3 nucleotides are TGTGCCAGCAGCTCCCCAGGGGTTGGAGATACGCAGTATTTT.

This chain connects TRBV5-1 to TRBJ1-2; possible D gene TRBD1, 5 bases. V was clipped by 1 base and J by 1 base, with 11 bases between them. Germline CDR1 reads SGHRS; CDR2 reads YFSETQ. This CDR3 region has 15 residues. As DNA, the CDR3 is TGCGCCAGCAGCTTGAACTGGGACGGTAACTATGGCTACACCTTC. This gives the protein CASSLNWDGNYGYTF.

In this sample, this clonotype turned up many times. V usage is TRBV11-2 and J usage is TRBJ2-3; no firm D call. The CDR3 is made up of 13 amino acids. Germline lookup yields CDR1 SGHAT and CDR2 FQNNGV. V lost 0 bases to trimming and J lost 1 base, with 2 bases between them. DNA for the CDR3: TGTGCCAGCAGCTTAGAAGGCACAGATACGCAGTATTTT. Protein sequence: CASSLEGTDTQYF.

This clonotype was recorded many times. The V and J genes are TRBV9 and TRBJ2-1; TRBD2 matches 9 bases. Germline V lookup: CDR1 SGDLS, CDR2 YYNGEE. The trim removed 2 bases at V and 7 bases at J, leaving 10 bases unmatched. CDR3 length: 16 residues. CDR3 in amino acids: CASSVFSGGGGNEQFF. The CDR3 DNA reads as TGTGCCAGCAGCGTTTTTAGCGGGGGCGGGGGGAATGAGCAGTTCTTC.

This chain connects TRBV6-6 to TRBJ2-3, with D maybe TRBD1 (6 bases). Trimming cost V 2 bases and J 4 bases, with 16 bases left between them. Germline V lookup: CDR1 MNHNY, CDR2 SVGAGI (reference sequence). The CDR3 sequence is 16 residues long. The CDR3 protein is CASSYGAGVGADTQYF. As DNA, the CDR3 is TGTGCCAGCAGTTACGGGGCAGGGGTGGGTGCAGATACGCAGTATTTT.

This clonotype was recorded at least ten times. The chain recombines TRBV20-1 with TRBJ1-1; 9 bases are a match to TRBD1. Per the germline V gene, CDR1 is DFQATT and CDR2 is SNEGSKA (reference sequence). CDR3 length: 16 amino acids. V lost 4 bases, J lost 5 bases, and 14 bases stayed unmatched. CDR3 in amino acids: CSATLRVGTGTTEAFF. DNA for the CDR3: TGCAGTGCTACCTTAAGAGTAGGGACAGGGACAACTGAAGCTTTCTTT.